This TCR beta chain was sequenced during a study of blood T cell repertoires in COVID-19. As for the study in general: Samples taken during acute and convalescent COVID-19 were collected in the United States, Italy and Spain. Sources were T cells, B-cell-depleted T cells, or PBMCs; the material itself was cDNA or gDNA.

This clone came up once. The authors' processing: Amplification with reference gene primers provided the estimates of nucleated cell counts. Repertoires were generated with immunoSEQ multiplex PCR, while TCRdb's copy carries only in-frame clones and drops some. V and J calls and clone size are given by that table; D and trimming were obtained from the DNA. The sample carries about 190,000 clones, 84% recorded once. Germline V gene data show CDR1 as LNHNV and CDR2 as YYDKDF (reference sequence). J gave up 3 bases and V 6 bases, and 3 bases lay outside the gene matches. The CDR3 contains 14 residues. Sequenced input: peripheral blood. The genes are TRBV15 and TRBJ1-5; TRBD1 aligns across 9 bases. This TCR derives from a human donor in a cohort sampled during active COVID-19. The CDR3 sequence: CATRGTGINQPQHF. The CDR3, as DNA: TGTGCCACCAGAGGGACAGGGATCAATCAGCCCCAGCATTTT.